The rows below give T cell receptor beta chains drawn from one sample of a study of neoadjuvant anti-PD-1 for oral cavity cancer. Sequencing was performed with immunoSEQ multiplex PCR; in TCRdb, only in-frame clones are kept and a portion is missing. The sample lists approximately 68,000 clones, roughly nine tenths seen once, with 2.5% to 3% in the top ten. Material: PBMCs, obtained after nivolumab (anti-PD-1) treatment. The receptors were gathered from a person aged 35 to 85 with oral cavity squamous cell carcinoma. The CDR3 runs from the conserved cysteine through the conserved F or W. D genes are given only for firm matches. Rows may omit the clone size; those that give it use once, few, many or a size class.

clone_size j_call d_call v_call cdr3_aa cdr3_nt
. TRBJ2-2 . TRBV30 CAWSVKGGTGELFF TGTGCCTGGAGTGTAAAGGGGGGCACCGGGGAGCTGTTTTTT
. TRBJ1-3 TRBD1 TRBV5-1 CASSYSGTGSFGGNTIYF TGCGCCAGCAGCTACTCCGGGACAGGGAGTTTCGGGGGAAACACCATATATTTT
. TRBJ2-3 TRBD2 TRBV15 CATSRAPGVAGGIDTQYF TGTGCCACCAGCAGAGCCCCCGGTGTAGCGGGAGGGATAGATACGCAGTATTTT
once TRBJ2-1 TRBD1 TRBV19 CASSIDGTDYNEQFF TGTGCCAGTAGTATAGACGGGACAGACTACAATGAGCAGTTCTTC
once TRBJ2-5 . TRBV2 CASSDLTGETQYF TGTGCCAGCAGTGATCTGACGGGAGAGACCCAGTACTTC
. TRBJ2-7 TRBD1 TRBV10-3 CVISDWGQGHEQYF TGTGTCATCAGTGACTGGGGACAGGGCCACGAGCAGTACTTC
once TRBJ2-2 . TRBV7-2 CASSFTSRGGELFF TGTGCCAGCAGCTTCACTAGCCGGGGCGGGGAGCTGTTTTTT
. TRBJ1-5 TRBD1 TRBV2 CASYRDRGGNQPQHF TGTGCCAGCTATAGGGACAGGGGGGGCAATCAGCCCCAGCATTTT
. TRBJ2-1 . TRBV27 CASSLTQGGRKFF TGTGCCAGCAGTTTAACACAGGGTGGAAGGAAGTTCTTC
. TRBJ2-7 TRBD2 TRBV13 CASSSRLAGAYEQYF TGTGCCAGCAGCTCCCGACTAGCGGGGGCCTACGAGCAGTACTTC
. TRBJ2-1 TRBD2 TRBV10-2 CASGGAGVMDEQFF TGCGCCAGCGGCGGAGCGGGGGTGATGGATGAGCAGTTCTTC